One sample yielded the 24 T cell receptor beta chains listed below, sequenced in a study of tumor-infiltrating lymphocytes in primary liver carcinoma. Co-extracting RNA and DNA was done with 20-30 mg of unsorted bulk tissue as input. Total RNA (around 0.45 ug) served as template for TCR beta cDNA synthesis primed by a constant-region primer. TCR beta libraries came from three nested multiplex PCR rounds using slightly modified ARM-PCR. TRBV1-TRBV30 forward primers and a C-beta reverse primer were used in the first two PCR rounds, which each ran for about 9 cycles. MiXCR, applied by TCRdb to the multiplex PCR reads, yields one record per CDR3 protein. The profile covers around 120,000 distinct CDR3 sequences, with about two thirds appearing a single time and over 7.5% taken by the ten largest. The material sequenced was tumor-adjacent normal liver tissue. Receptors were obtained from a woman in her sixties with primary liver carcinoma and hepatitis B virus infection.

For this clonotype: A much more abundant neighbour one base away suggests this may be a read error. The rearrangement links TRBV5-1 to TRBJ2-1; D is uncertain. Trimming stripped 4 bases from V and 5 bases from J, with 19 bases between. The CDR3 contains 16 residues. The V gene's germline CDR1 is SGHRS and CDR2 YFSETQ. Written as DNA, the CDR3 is TGCGCCAGCAGCCCTGTCAGAGGAATTAATGACAATGAGCAGTTCTTC. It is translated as CASSPVRGINDNEQFF.

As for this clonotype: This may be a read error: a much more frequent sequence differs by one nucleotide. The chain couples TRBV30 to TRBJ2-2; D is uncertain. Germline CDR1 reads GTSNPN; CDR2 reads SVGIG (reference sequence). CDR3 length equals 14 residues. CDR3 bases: TGTGCCTGGAGTGTCGGCAGTAACACCGAGGAGCTGTTTTTT. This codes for CAWSVGSNTEELFF.

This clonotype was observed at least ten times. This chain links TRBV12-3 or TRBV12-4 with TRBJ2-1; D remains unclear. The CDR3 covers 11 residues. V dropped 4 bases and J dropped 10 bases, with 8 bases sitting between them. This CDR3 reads CASSSYLEQFF. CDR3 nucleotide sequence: TGTGCCAGCAGTTCCTACTTAGAGCAGTTCTTC.

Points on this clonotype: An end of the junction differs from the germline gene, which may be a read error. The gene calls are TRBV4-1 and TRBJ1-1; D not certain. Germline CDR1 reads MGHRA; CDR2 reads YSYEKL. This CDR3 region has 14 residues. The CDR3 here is CASSQGAANTGAFF. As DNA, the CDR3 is TGCGCCAGCAGCCAAGGTGCGGCTAACACTGGAGCTTTCTTT.

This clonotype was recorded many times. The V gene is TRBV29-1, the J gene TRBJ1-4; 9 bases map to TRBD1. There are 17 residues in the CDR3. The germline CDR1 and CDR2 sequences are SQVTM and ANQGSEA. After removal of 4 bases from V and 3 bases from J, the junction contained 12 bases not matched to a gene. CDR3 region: CSVVDPGQGSANEKLFF. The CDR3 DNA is TGCAGCGTTGTGGACCCCGGACAGGGGAGCGCTAATGAAAAACTGTTTTTT.

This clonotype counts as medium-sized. CDR3 sequence (DNA): TGTGCCAGCAGCTTAGATCGTGGGGCCACCTGGGCTTTCTTT. Amino acid sequence: CASSLDRGATWAFF. The rearrangement uses TRBV11-2 and TRBJ1-1; possible D gene TRBD1, 5 bases. This CDR3 is 14 amino acids long. With 0 bases removed from V and 11 bases from J, the gap between germline ends came to 16 bases. CDR1 SGHAT and CDR2 FQNNGV come from the germline V gene.

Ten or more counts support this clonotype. CDR3 in amino acids: CASSRGQGGNQPQHF. CDR3 DNA: TGTGCCAGCAGCCGTGGACAGGGGGGCAATCAGCCCCAGCATTTT. This chain connects TRBV6-6 to TRBJ1-5; 10 positions match TRBD1. CDR1 and CDR2 from the germline V gene are MNHNY and SVGAGI (reference sequence). This CDR3 has 15 amino acids. J gave up 2 bases and V 6 bases, and 4 bases lay outside the gene matches.

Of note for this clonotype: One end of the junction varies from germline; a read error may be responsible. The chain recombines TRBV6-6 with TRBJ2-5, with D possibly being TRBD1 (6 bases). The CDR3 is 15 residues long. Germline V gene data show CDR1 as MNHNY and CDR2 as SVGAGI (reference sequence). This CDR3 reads CASSYHAQGEEIQYF. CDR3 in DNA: TGTGCTAGCAGTTACCATGCACAGGGCGAAGAGATCCAGTACTTC.

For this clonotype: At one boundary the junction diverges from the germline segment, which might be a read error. CDR3 sequence: CTSSLTGFGNYGYTF. The CDR3 DNA reads as TGTACCAGCAGCTTAACGGGTTTCGGAAACTATGGCTATACCTTC. The gene calls are TRBV11-2 and TRBJ1-2; D unclear. This CDR3 comprises 15 residues. Germline values: CDR1 SGHAT, CDR2 FQNNGV. The full variable domain, with the rest looked up from reference TRBV11-2 and TRBJ1-2, is EAGVAQSPRYKIIEKRQSVAFWCNPISGHATLYWYQQILGQGPKLLIQFQNNGVVDDSQLPKDRFSAERLKGVDSTLKIQPAKLEDSAVYLCTSSLTGFGNYGYTFGSGTRLTVV.

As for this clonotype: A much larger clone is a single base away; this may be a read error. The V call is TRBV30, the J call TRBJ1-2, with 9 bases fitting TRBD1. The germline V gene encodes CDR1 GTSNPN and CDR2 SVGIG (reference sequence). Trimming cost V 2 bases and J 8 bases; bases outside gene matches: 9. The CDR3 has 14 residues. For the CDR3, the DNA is TGTGCCTGGAGTCTGACAGGGGGGTCAGTAGGCTACACCTTC. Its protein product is CAWSLTGGSVGYTF.

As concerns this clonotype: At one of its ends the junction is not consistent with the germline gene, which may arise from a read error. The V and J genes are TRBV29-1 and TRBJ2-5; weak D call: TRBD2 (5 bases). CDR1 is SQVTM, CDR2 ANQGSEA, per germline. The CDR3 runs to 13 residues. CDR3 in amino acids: CRVGSGSLETQYF. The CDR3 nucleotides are TGCAGGGTTGGATCGGGGTCATTAGAGACCCAGTACTTC. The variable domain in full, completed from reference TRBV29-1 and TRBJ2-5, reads SAVISQKPSRDICQRGTSLTIQCQVDSQVTMMFWYRQQPGQSLTLIATANQGSEATYESGFVIDKFPISRPNLTFSTLTVSNMSPEDSSIYLCRVGSGSLETQYFGPGTRLLVL.

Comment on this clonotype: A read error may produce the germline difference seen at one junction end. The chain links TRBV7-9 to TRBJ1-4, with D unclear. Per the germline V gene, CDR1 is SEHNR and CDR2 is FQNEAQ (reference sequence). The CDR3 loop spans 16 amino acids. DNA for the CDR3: TGTGGCAGCAGCCCCAGTCGGACGGGTTGGGAAGAAAAATTGTTTTTT. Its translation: CGSSPSRTGWEEKLFF.

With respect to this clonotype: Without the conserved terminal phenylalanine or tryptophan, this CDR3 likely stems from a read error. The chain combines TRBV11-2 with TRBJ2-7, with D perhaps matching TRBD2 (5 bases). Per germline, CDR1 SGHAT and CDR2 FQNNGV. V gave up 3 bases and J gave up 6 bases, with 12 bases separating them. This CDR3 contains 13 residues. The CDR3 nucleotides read TGTGCCAGCAGCTTTCGGACTGGGGTCGAGCAGTACTTA. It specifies CASSFRTGVEQYL.

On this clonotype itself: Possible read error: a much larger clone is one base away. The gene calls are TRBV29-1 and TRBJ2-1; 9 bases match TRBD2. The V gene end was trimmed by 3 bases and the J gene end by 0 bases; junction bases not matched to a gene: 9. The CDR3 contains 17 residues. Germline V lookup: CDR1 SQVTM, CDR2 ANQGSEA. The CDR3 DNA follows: TGCAGCGTTGATAGGCTAGCGGGATCAACCTCCTACAATGAGCAGTTCTTC. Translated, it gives CSVDRLAGSTSYNEQFF.

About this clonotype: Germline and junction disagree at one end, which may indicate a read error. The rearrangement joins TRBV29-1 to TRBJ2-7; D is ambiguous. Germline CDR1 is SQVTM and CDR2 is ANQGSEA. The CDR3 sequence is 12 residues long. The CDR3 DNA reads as TGCAACGTTGGGGTTTCCTCCTACGAGCGGTACTTC. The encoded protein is CNVGVSSYERYF.

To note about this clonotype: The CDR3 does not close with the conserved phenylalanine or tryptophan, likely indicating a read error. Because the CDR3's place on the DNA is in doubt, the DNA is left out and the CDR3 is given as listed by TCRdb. CDR3: CASSLGQGVGVTEAFS. The chain recombines TRBV6-5 with TRBJ1-1; TRBD1 is the table's D call, not checked against the DNA. Germline CDR1 is MNHEY and CDR2 is SVGAGI. The CDR3 has 16 residues if both end residues are counted.

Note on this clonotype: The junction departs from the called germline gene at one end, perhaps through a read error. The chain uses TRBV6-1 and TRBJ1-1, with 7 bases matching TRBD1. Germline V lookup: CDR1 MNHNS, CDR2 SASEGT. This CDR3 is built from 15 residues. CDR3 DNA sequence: TGTGGCAGCGGGCCTCAGGACAGGACTAACCCTGAAGCTTTCTTT. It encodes CGSGPQDRTNPEAFF.

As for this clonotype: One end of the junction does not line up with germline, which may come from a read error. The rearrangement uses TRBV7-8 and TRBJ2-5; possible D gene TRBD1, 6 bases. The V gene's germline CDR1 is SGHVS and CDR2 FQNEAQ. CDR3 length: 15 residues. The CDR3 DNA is TGTACCAGCAGTTTTTATGGACAGAGACAGGAGACCCAGTACTTC. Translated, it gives CTSSFYGQRQETQYF.

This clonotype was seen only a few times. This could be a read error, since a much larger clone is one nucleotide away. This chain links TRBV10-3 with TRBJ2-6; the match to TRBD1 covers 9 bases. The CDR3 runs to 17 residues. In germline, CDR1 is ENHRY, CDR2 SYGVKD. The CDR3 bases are TGTACCATCAGGGGGACAGGGAACGGCCCTGGGGCCAACGTCCTGACTTTC. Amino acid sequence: CTIRGTGNGPGANVLTF.

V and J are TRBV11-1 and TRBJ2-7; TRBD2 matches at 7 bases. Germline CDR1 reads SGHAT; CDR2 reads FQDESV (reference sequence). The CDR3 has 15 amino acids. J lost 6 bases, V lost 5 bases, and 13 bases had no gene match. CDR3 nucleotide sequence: TGTGCCAGCAGCCCTCAGACAGCTGGACTAGGCGAGCAGTACTTC. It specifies CASSPQTAGLGEQYF.

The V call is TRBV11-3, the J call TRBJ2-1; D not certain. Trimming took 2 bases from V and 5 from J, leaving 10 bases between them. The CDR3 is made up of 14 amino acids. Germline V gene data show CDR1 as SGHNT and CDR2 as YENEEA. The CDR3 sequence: CASSLSVSNNEQFF. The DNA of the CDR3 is TGTGCCAGCAGCTTAAGTGTCTCGAACAATGAGCAGTTCTTC. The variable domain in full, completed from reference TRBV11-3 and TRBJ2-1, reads EAGVVQSPRYKIIEKKQPVAFWCNPISGHNTLYWYLQNLGQGPELLIRYENEEAVDDSQLPKDRFSAERLKGVDSTLKIQPAELGDSAVYLCASSLSVSNNEQFFGPGTRLTVL.

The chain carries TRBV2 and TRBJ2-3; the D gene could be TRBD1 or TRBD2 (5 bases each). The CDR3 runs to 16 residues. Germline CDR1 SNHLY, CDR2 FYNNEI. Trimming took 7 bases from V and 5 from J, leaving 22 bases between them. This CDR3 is CASTGGTARVLDTQYF. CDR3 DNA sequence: TGTGCCAGCACTGGGGGTACGGCGAGAGTGTTAGATACGCAGTATTTT.

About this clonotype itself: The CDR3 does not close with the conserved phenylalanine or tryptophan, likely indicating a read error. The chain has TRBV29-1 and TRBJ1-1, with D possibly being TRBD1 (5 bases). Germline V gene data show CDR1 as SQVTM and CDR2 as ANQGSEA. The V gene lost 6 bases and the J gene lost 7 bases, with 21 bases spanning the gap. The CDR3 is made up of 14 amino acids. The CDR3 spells CSVRRGGEDIEAFI. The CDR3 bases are TGCAGCGTCCGACGGGGAGGGGAAGACATTGAAGCTTTCATT.

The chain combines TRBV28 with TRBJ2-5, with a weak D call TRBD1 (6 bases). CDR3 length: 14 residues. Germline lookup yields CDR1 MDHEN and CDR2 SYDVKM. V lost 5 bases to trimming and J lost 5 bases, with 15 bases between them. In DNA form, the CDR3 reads TGTGCCAGCAGTCCTCGGGACATTCATGAGACCCAGTACTTC. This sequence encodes CASSPRDIHETQYF. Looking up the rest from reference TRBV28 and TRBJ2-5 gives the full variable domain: DVKVTQSSRYLVKRTGEKVFLECVQDMDHENMFWYRQDPGLGLRLIYFSYDVKMKEKGDIPEGYSVSREKKERFSLILESASTNQTSMYLCASSPRDIHETQYFGPGTRLLVL.